The clone carrying this T cell receptor beta chain showed up just a few times. Antigen unknown. It was with unique molecular identifiers that the TCRbeta library was prepared. A single record per CDR3 protein comes from TCRdb applying MiXCR to the PCR reads. The sample lists roughly 340,000 distinct CDR3 sequences; about 16% were seen once. The data were taken from a study of T-cell reconstitution after alpha-beta-depleted transplantation in children. Overall study findings and caveats: Reports say that about two months after transplant, the alpha-beta T cells came out of several hundred graft clones that had expanded. From surviving recipient T cells and thymic progenitors came the high day-60 TCRbeta diversity observed in some patients. The authors attributed T-cell counts and diversity one year after transplant mostly to newly produced T cells.

Sequencing used PBMCs, mostly from graft donor cells, obtained 360 days after TCRalphabeta/CD19-depleted stem cell transplant. This receptor was obtained from a male patient aged 2-15 years who had a stem cell transplant for acute lymphoblastic leukemia, so the T cells may come from the graft donor.

Written as DNA, the CDR3 is TGCAGCGTTGCGGGACTAGCGTTAGGTGAGCAGTTCTTC. Its protein product is CSVAGLALGEQFF. The genes are TRBV29-1 and TRBJ2-1; 10 bases align to TRBD2. This CDR3 is built from 13 residues. V was pared by 4 bases and J by 9 bases, with 6 bases of the junction left unmatched. Looked up from germline, CDR1 is SQVTM and CDR2 is ANQGSEA.